Described below is a single T cell receptor beta chain sequence and its context. Using immunoSEQ multiplex PCR, the repertoire was profiled, and TCRdb retains in-frame clones only, with some absent. The sample shows approximately 10,000 clones, about 62% of them seen only once. This record belongs to a study of CD4 T cells in lung cancer. Study-wide background: A few resected stage I-III patients provided tumor and non-adjacent lung tissue.

The CDR3 has 15 amino acids. Trimming took off 5 bases at V and 2 bases at J, with 14 bases between the two ends. Germline V gene sequence: CDR1 SGHTA, CDR2 FQGNSA. From the same resection, lung tissue at least 3 cm from the malignant lesion was taken. The V call is TRBV7-2, the J call TRBJ2-3, with TRBD1 as a possible D gene (6 bases). The sequence was collected from a man aged 60-69 years with non-small cell lung cancer. Sequencing was carried out using normal lung tissue taken away from the tumor. The CDR3 spells CASSPLGAYTDTQYF. DNA of the CDR3: TGTGCCAGCAGCCCGCTGGGGGCCTACACAGATACGCAGTATTTT. Full variable domain (missing parts from reference TRBV7-2 and TRBJ2-3): GAGVSQSPSNKVTEKGKDVELRCDPISGHTALYWYRQSLGQGLEFLIYFQGNSAPDKSGLPSDRFSAERTGGSVSTLTIQRTQQEDSAVYLCASSPLGAYTDTQYFGPGTRLTVL.